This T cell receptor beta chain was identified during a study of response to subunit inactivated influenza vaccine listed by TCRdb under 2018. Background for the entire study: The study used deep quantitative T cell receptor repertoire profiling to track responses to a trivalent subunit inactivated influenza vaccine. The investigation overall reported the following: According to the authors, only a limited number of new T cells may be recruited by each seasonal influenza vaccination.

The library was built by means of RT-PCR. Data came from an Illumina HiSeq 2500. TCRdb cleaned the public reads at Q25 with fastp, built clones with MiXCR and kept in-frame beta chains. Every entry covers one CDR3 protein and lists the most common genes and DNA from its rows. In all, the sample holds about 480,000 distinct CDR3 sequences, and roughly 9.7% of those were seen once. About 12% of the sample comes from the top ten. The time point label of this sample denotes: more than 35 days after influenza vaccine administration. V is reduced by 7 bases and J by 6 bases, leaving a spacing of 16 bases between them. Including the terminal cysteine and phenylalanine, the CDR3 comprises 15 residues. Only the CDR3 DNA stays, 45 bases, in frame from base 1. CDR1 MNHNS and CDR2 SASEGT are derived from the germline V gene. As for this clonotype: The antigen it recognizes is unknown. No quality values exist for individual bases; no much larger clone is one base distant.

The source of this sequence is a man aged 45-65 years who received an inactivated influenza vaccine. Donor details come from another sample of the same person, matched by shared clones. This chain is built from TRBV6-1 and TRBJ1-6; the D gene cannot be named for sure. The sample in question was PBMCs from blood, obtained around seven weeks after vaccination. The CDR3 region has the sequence CASKPNLKVNSPLHF. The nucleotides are TGTGCCAGCAAACCCAACTTGAAGGTTAATTCACCCCTCCACTTT.